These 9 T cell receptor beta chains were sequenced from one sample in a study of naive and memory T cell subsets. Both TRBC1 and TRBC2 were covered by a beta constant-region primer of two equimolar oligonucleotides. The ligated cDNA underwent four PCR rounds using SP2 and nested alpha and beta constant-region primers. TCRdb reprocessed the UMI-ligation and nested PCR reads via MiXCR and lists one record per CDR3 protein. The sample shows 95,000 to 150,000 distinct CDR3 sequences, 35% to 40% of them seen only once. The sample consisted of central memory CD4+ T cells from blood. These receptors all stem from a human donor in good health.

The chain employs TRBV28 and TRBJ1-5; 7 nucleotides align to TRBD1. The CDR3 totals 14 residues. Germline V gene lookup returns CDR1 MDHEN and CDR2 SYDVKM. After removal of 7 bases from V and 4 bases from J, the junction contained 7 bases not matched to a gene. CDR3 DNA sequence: TGTGCCAGCAAGATCGGGACAGCTAATCAGCCCCAGCATTTT. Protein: CASKIGTANQPQHF.

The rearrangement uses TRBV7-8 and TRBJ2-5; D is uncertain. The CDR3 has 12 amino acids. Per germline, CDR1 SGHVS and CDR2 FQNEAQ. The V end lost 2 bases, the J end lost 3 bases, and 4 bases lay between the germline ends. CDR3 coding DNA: TGTGCCAGCAGCTTAATAGAAGAGACCCAGTACTTC. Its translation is CASSLIEETQYF. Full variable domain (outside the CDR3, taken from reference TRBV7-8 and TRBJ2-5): GAGVSQSPRYKVAKRGQDVALRCDPISGHVSLFWYQQALGQGPEFLTYFQNEAQLDKSGLPSDRFFAERPEGSVSTLKIQRTQQEDSAVYLCASSLIEETQYFGPGTRLLVL.

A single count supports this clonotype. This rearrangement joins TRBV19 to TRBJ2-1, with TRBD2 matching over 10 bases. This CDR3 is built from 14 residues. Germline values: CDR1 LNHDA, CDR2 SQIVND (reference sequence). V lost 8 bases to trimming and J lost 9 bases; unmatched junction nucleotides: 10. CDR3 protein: CASWSSGGAGEQFF. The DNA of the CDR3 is TGTGCCAGTTGGTCTAGCGGGGGCGCGGGTGAGCAGTTCTTC.

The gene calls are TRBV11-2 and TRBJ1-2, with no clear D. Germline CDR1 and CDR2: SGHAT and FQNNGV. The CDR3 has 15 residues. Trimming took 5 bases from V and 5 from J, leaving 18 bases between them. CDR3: CASSTTRDREYGYTF. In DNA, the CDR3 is TGTGCCAGCAGCACTACCCGCGACCGGGAATATGGCTACACCTTC. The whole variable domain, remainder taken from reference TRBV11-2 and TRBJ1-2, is EAGVAQSPRYKIIEKRQSVAFWCNPISGHATLYWYQQILGQGPKLLIQFQNNGVVDDSQLPKDRFSAERLKGVDSTLKIQPAKLEDSAVYLCASSTTRDREYGYTFGSGTRLTVV.

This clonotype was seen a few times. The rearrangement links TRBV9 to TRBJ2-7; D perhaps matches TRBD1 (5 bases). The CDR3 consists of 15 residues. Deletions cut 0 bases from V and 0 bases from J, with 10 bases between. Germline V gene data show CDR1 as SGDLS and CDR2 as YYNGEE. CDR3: CASSVGTQSSYEQYF. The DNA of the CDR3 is TGTGCCAGCAGCGTAGGGACACAAAGCTCCTACGAGCAGTACTTC.

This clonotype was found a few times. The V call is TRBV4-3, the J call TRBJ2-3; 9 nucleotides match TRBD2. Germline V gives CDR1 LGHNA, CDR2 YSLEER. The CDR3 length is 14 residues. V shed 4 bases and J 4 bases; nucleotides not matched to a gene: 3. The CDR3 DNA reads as TGCGCCAGCAGCCTTAGCGGGAGTGCAGATACGCAGTATTTT. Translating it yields CASSLSGSADTQYF.

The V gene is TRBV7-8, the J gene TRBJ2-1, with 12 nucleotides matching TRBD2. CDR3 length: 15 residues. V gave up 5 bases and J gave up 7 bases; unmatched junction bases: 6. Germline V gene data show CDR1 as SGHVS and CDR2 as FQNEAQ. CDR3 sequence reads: CASSPVLAGGNEQFF. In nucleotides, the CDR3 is TGTGCCAGCAGCCCAGTACTAGCGGGAGGTAATGAGCAGTTCTTC.

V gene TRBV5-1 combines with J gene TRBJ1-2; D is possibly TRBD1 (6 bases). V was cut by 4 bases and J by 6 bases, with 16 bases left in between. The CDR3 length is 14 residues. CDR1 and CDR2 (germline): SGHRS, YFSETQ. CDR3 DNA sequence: TGCGCCAGCAGCATAACACAGGGATTTGATGGCTACACCTTC. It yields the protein CASSITQGFDGYTF.

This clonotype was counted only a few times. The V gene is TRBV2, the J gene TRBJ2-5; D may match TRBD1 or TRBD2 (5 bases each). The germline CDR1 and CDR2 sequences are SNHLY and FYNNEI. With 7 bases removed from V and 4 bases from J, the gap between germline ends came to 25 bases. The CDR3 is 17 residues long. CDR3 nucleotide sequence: TGTGCCAGCAAGGCTTCTCCTAATGTGGGGGTATTAGAGACCCAGTACTTC. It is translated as CASKASPNVGVLETQYF.